The clone carrying this T cell receptor beta chain occurred many times. The antigen remains unidentified. MiXCR, applied by TCRdb to the 5' RACE reads, yields one record per CDR3 protein. The sample holds a few hundred thousand distinct CDR3 sequences, roughly 4.3% seen once. The data were obtained in a study of T cells after yellow fever vaccination. General study results and limits: Overlap between CD4 and CD8 compartments was detected for a small share of clonotypes.

V lost 6 bases to trimming and J lost 0 bases, with 18 bases between them. Germline V gives CDR1 DFQATT, CDR2 SNEGSKA (reference sequence). The CDR3 spans 15 residues. Sample: PBMCs, taken 5 days after the yellow fever booster vaccination. This chain connects TRBV20-1 to TRBJ2-7; no definite D call. This TCR was recovered from a man younger than 30 who received the YFV17D yellow fever vaccine. The CDR3 here is CSATPPGFISYEQYV. DNA for the CDR3: TGCAGTGCGACTCCTCCGGGTTTCATCTCCTACGAGCAGTACGTC.